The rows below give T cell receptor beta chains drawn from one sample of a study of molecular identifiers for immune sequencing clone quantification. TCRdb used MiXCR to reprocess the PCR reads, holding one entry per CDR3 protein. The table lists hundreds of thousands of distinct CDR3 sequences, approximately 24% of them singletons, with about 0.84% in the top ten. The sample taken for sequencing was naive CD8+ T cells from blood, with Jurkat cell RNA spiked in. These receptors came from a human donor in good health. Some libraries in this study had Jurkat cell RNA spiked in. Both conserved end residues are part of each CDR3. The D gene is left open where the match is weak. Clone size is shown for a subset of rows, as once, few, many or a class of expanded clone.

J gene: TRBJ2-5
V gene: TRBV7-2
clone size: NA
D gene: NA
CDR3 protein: CASSPLFLAGYQETQYF
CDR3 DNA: TGTGCCAGCAGCCCCCTTTTTTTGGCAGGGTACCAAGAGACCCAGTACTTC

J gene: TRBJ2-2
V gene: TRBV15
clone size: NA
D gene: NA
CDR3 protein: CATSREAYRMDGELFF
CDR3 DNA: TGTGCCACCAGCAGAGAAGCCTACCGAATGGACGGGGAGCTGTTTTTT

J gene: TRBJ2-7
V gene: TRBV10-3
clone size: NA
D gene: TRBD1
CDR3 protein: CAVSESWGQAYEQYF
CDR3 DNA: TGTGCCGTCAGTGAGTCCTGGGGACAGGCCTACGAGCAGTACTTC

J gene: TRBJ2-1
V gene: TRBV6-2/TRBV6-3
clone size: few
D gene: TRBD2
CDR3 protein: CASSYSGSGAWNEQFF
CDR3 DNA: TGTGCCAGCAGTTACTCGGGGAGCGGGGCATGGAATGAGCAGTTCTTC

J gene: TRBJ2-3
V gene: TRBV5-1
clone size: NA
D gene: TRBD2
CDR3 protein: CANSSGTSGSTDTQYF
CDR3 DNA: TGCGCCAACAGCTCGGGGACTAGCGGGAGCACAGATACGCAGTATTTT

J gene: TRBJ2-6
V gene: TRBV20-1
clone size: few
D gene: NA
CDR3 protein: CSARQLGEVSGANVLTF
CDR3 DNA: TGCAGTGCTAGGCAGCTGGGTGAAGTTTCTGGGGCTAACGTTCTGACTTTC

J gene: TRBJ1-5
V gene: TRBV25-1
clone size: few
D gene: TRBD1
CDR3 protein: CASSGAGGYQPQHF
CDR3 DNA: TGTGCCAGCAGTGGGGCAGGGGGCTATCAGCCCCAGCATTTT

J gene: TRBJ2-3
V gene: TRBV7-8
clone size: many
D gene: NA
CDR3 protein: CASSLIGASTDTQYF
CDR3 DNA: TGTGCCAGCAGCTTAATCGGGGCAAGCACAGATACGCAGTATTTT

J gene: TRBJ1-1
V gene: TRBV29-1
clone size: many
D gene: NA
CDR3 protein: CSVDPSGDLKAFF
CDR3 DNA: TGCAGCGTGGACCCTTCGGGGGACCTAAAAGCTTTCTTT

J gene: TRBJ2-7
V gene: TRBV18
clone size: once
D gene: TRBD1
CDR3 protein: CASSNGTGGYEQYF
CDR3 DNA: TGTGCCAGCTCTAACGGGACAGGGGGATACGAGCAGTACTTC

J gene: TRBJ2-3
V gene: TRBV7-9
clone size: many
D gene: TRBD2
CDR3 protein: CASSLSAGGFSTDTQYF
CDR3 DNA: TGTGCCAGCAGCTTATCGGCGGGAGGATTTAGCACAGATACGCAGTATTTT

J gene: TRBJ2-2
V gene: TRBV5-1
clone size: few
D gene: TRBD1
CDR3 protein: CASSLGWTGNSGELFF
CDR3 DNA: TGCGCCAGCAGCTTGGGTTGGACAGGAAATTCCGGGGAGCTGTTTTTT

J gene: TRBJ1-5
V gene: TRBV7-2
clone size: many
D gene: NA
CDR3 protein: CASSLLDTSNQPQHF
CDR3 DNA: TGTGCCAGCAGCTTATTAGACACTAGCAATCAGCCCCAGCATTTT

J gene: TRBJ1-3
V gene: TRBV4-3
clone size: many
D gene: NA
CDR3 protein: CASSQQGNSGNTIYF
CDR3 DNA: TGCGCCAGCAGCCAACAGGGGAACTCTGGAAACACCATATATTTT

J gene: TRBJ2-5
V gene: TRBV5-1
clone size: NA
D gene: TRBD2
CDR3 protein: CASSLGGLAVRETQYF
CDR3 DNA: TGCGCCAGCAGCTTGGGGGGACTAGCGGTCCGAGAGACCCAGTACTTC

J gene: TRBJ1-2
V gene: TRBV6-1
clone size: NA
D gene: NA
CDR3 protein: CATTSQDTRPSIYGYTF
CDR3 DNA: TGTGCCACAACCTCACAAGACACCAGGCCTTCGATCTATGGCTACACCTTC

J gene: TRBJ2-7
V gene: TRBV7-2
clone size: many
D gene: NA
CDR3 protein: CASSLTRWTDSYEQYF
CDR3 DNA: TGTGCCAGCAGCCTAACCCGTTGGACAGACTCCTACGAGCAGTACTTC

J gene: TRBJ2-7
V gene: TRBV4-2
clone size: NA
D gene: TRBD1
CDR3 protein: CASSQELSQGRYEQYF
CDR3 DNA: TGTGCCAGCAGCCAAGAACTTTCACAGGGGCGCTACGAGCAGTACTTC

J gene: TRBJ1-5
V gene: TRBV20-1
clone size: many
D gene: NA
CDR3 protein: CSARGSGYSNQPQHF
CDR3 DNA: TGCAGTGCTAGAGGGTCAGGATATAGCAATCAGCCCCAGCATTTT

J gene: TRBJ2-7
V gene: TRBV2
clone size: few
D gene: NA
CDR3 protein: CASSEELTPYEQYF
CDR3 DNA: TGTGCCAGCAGTGAAGAATTAACACCCTACGAGCAGTACTTC

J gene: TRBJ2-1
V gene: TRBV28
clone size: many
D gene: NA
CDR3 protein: CASSPYSRGIEQFF
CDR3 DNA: TGTGCCAGCAGTCCCTACTCGCGCGGGATTGAGCAGTTCTTC

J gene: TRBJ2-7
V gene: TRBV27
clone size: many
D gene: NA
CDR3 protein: CASSPQAQPSYEQYF
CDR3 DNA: TGTGCCAGCAGTCCTCAGGCCCAACCTTCCTACGAGCAGTACTTC

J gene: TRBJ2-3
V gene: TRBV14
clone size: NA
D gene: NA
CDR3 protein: CASSREQGVFVGPSTDTQYF
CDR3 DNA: TGTGCCAGCAGCCGGGAGCAGGGAGTTTTTGTCGGTCCCAGCACAGATACGCAGTATTTT

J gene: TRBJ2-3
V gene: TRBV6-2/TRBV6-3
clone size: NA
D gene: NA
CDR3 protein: CASSYGGSMTDTQYF
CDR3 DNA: TGTGCCAGCAGTTACGGTGGGAGTATGACAGATACGCAGTATTTT

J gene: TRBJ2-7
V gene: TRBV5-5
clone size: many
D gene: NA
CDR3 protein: CASSLATGQHEQYF
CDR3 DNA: TGTGCCAGCAGCTTGGCGACAGGCCAGCACGAGCAGTACTTC

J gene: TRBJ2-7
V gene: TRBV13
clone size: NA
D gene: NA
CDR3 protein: CASSVEGGALGSYEQYF
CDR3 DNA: TGTGCCAGCAGCGTAGAGGGGGGGGCTCTGGGTTCATACGAGCAGTACTTC

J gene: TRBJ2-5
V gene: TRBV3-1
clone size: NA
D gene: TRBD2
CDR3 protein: CASSQVLARKETQHF
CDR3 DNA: TGTGCCAGCAGCCAAGTACTAGCGAGGAAAGAGACCCAGCACTTC

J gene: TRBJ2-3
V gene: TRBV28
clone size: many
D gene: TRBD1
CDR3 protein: CASSAGTGGDTQYF
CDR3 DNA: TGTGCCAGCAGTGCCGGGACAGGGGGAGATACGCAGTATTTT

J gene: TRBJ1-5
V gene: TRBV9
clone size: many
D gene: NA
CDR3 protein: CASSVGGGSQPQHF
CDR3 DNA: TGTGCCAGCAGCGTAGGTGGGGGCAGTCAGCCCCAGCATTTT

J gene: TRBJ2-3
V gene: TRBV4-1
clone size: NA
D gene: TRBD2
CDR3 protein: CASSQGYWASGGNTDTQYF
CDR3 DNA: TGCGCCAGCAGCCAAGGGTACTGGGCTAGCGGGGGGAACACAGATACGCAGTATTTT

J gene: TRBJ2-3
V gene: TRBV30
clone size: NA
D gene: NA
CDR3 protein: CAWTGELTDTQYF
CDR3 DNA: TGTGCCTGGACTGGCGAACTCACAGATACGCAGTATTTT

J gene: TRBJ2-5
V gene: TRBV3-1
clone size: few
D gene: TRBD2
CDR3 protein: CASSHRREQETQYF
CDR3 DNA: TGTGCCAGCAGCCACAGGCGGGAGCAAGAGACCCAGTACTTC

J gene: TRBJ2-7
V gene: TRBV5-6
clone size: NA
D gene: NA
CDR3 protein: CASSGRRDARSIEQYF
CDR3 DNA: TGTGCCAGCAGCGGCCGTAGGGACGCCAGAAGTATCGAGCAGTACTTC